The 25 T cell receptor beta chains in this list originate from one sample, sequenced in a study of blood T cell repertoires in COVID-19. Measured with immunoSEQ multiplex PCR; TCRdb has only the in-frame clones, and not every one. The sample lists 150,000 to 160,000 clones; approximately 80% were seen once. The sequenced sample was peripheral blood. The source is a woman between 45 and 65 years old with acute or convalescent COVID-19.

The CDR3 loop reads CAISESNFGRANTGELFF. DNA of the CDR3: TGTGCCATCAGTGAGTCGAATTTCGGGAGAGCGAACACCGGGGAGCTGTTTTTT. V and J are TRBV10-3 and TRBJ2-2, with D possibly matching TRBD2 (6 bases). CDR1 ENHRY and CDR2 SYGVKD come from the germline V gene. The V end lost 0 bases, the J end lost 0 bases, and 14 bases lay between the germline ends. There are 18 residues in the CDR3.

V usage is TRBV5-4 and J usage is TRBJ2-7; the match to TRBD2 covers 9 bases. The CDR3 sequence is 17 residues long. The ends lost 1 base at V and 1 base at J; junction bases unmatched: 9. Germline CDR1 and CDR2: SGHNT and YYREEE (reference sequence). Here the CDR3 DNA reads TGTGCCAGCAGCTTGTATCCTAAGCGGGGGGTTTCCTACGAGCAGTACTTC. Residues: CASSLYPKRGVSYEQYF. Based on the CDR3 plus reference TRBV5-4 and TRBJ2-7, the full variable domain is ETGVTQSPTHLIKTRGQQVTLRCSSQSGHNTVSWYQQALGQGPQFIFQYYREEENGRGNFPPRFSGLQFPNYSSELNVNALELDDSALYLCASSLYPKRGVSYEQYFGPGTRLTVT.

The V gene is TRBV18, the J gene TRBJ2-1; TRBD1 aligns across 7 bases. The V gene end was trimmed by 2 bases and the J gene end by 4 bases; junction bases not matched to a gene: 5. This CDR3 comprises 15 residues. CDR1 KGHSH and CDR2 LQKENI come from the germline V gene. CDR3: CASSPTQGLYNEQFF. The DNA of the CDR3 is TGTGCCAGCTCACCAACACAGGGGCTTTACAATGAGCAGTTCTTC.

This clone has a count of ten or more. The chain uses TRBV7-2 and TRBJ2-1, with 10 positions matching TRBD2. CDR1 SGHTA and CDR2 FQGNSA come from the germline V gene. This CDR3 has 20 amino acids. Germline trimming cut 0 bases from V and 4 bases from J; bases unmatched to any gene: 15. The CDR3: CASSLAYELAGAQGYNEQFF. The CDR3 DNA reads TGTGCCAGCAGCTTAGCCTATGAGCTAGCGGGAGCCCAGGGATACAATGAGCAGTTCTTC.

V gene TRBV5-1 combines with J gene TRBJ2-3, with 9 bases aligning to TRBD1. Germline assignment: CDR1 SGHRS and CDR2 YFSETQ. The CDR3 extends over 17 amino acids. The V gene end was trimmed by 2 bases and the J gene end by 2 bases; junction bases not matched to a gene: 9. The CDR3 bases are TGCGCCAGCAGCTTTCGCCCGGGACAGGGAAACACAGATACGCAGTATTTT. Encoded protein: CASSFRPGQGNTDTQYF.

J is TRBJ1-5 and V is TRBV7-2; 10 bases agree with TRBD1. Germline V gene lookup returns CDR1 SGHTA and CDR2 FQGNSA. This CDR3 is 16 amino acids long. V lost 2 bases and J lost 7; bases outside the gene matches: 8. The CDR3 reads CASSLLGTGDGQPQHF. CDR3 in DNA: TGTGCCAGCAGCTTATTAGGGACAGGGGACGGGCAGCCCCAGCATTTT.

This chain links TRBV7-2 with TRBJ1-6; TRBD1 agrees at 9 bases. Germline V gene lookup returns CDR1 SGHTA and CDR2 FQGNSA. After removal of 0 bases from V and 12 bases from J, the junction contained 15 bases not matched to a gene. There are 18 residues in the CDR3. The CDR3 loop is CASSLAWSSGTGSVPLHF. The CDR3 DNA reads as TGTGCCAGCAGCTTAGCGTGGTCGTCCGGGACAGGGTCGGTACCCCTCCACTTT.

The V call is TRBV7-6, the J call TRBJ2-5; TRBD2 matches 7 bases. The CDR3 has 14 residues. Germline-derived CDR1 and CDR2 are SGHVS and FNYEAQ. Unmatched junction bases numbered 3, after V lost 3 bases and J lost 2 bases. In nucleotides, the CDR3 is TGTGCCAGCAGCTTGAGGACTAGACAAGAGACCCAGTACTTC. Translation gives CASSLRTRQETQYF.

J is TRBJ1-6 and V is TRBV7-6; no reliable D call. Per germline, CDR1 SGHVS and CDR2 FNYEAQ. With 0 bases removed from V and 6 bases from J, the gap between germline ends came to 3 bases. The CDR3 runs to 13 residues. CDR3 sequence (DNA): TGTGCCAGCAGCTTAGCGAGTAATTCACCCCTCCACTTT. Its protein is CASSLASNSPLHF.

The chain carries TRBV6-5 and TRBJ1-2; a possible D gene is TRBD1 (6 bases). The CDR3 covers 13 residues. Germline V gene data show CDR1 as MNHEY and CDR2 as SVGAGI. With 6 bases removed from V and 7 bases from J, the gap between germline ends came to 15 bases. CDR3: CASRTLDSSGYTF. In nucleotides, the CDR3 is TGTGCCAGCAGGACGCTGGACAGTTCTGGCTACACCTTC.

The chain joins TRBV28 to TRBJ2-5, with 9 bases fitting TRBD2. V lost 4 bases to trimming and J lost 1 base; unmatched junction nucleotides: 4. Germline V gene data show CDR1 as MDHEN and CDR2 as SYDVKM. The CDR3 spans 15 residues. The CDR3 is CASSSGGRAQETQYF. Written as DNA, the CDR3 is TGTGCCAGCAGTTCGGGCGGGAGGGCCCAAGAGACCCAGTACTTC.

The chain employs TRBV11-2 and TRBJ2-3; D is perhaps TRBD1 (7 bases). From germline, CDR1 is SGHAT and CDR2 FQNNGV. The CDR3 is 16 amino acids. V was cut by 4 bases and J by 0 bases, with 14 bases left in between. The CDR3 DNA reads TGTGCCAGCAGCTCCGGAGGGGGCGGGAGCACAGATACGCAGTATTTT. Translated, it gives CASSSGGGGSTDTQYF.

This chain uses TRBV4-3 with TRBJ1-2; 9 bases align to TRBD1. The J segment lost 5 bases and the V segment lost 3 bases, leaving 10 bases of the junction unmatched. The V gene's germline CDR1 is LGHNA and CDR2 YSLEER. The length of the CDR3 is 16 residues. Here the CDR3 reads CASSQATGGAYYGYTF. CDR3 coding DNA: TGCGCCAGCAGCCAGGCTACAGGGGGCGCCTATTATGGCTACACCTTC.

The V gene is TRBV25-1, the J gene TRBJ2-3; D unclear. CDR3 length equals 12 residues. Germline V CDR1 and CDR2: MGHDK, SYGVNS. V dropped 4 bases and J dropped 2 bases, with 4 bases sitting between them. Here the CDR3 DNA reads TGTGCCAGCAGTGCGTCCACAGATACGCAGTATTTT. It codes for CASSASTDTQYF.

V is TRBV5-1 and J is TRBJ2-1, with D possibly being TRBD1 (6 bases). Trimming pared 0 bases from V and 3 bases from J, leaving 7 bases between. CDR3 length: 14 amino acids. CDR1 and CDR2 from the germline V gene are SGHRS and YFSETQ. CDR3 in amino acids: CASSLGTVYNEQFF. The CDR3 DNA reads as TGCGCCAGCAGCTTGGGGACAGTCTACAATGAGCAGTTCTTC.

The V gene is TRBV20-1, the J gene TRBJ2-7; the D gene is possibly TRBD1 (5 bases). The germline V and J ends were trimmed by 3 bases and 4 bases, with 7 bases remaining between them. The germline CDR1 and CDR2 sequences are DFQATT and SNEGSKA (reference sequence). The CDR3 length is 11 residues. The CDR3 spells CSASNRYEQYF. Here the CDR3 DNA reads TGCAGTGCTAGTAACAGGTACGAGCAGTACTTC.

This chain uses TRBV29-1 with TRBJ2-5, with 10 positions matching TRBD2. The CDR3 length is 15 residues. Trimming took 6 bases from V and 5 from J; bases not matched to a gene: 12. CDR1 SQVTM and CDR2 ANQGSEA come from the germline V gene. The CDR3 reads CSVTSGLAGGETQYF. CDR3 nucleotide sequence: TGCAGCGTCACCAGCGGATTAGCGGGAGGTGAGACCCAGTACTTC.

This clone has more than one count but fewer than ten. The chain employs TRBV11-3 and TRBJ2-3; possibly TRBD2 for D (6 bases). The length of the CDR3 is 14 residues. V shed 0 bases and J shed 6 bases, with 10 bases lying between them. CDR1 and CDR2 (germline): SGHNT, YENEEA. The CDR3 protein is CASSLDGGTDTQYF. The CDR3 region has the DNA TGTGCCAGCAGCTTAGATGGGGGGACGGATACGCAGTATTTT.

The chain combines TRBV28 with TRBJ2-7; possibly TRBD2 for D (6 bases). The CDR3 is made up of 14 amino acids. Germline V gene data show CDR1 as MDHEN and CDR2 as SYDVKM. Between the trimmed V and J ends, which lost 3 bases and 5 bases, there was a span of 14 bases. The CDR3 nucleotides read TGTGCCAGCAGTTTTGGGACTTCCCCCCACGAGCAGTACTTC. This translates into CASSFGTSPHEQYF.

The V call is TRBV7-3, the J call TRBJ1-6; the D gene is possibly TRBD1 (6 bases). The CDR3 loop spans 17 amino acids. Germline lookup yields CDR1 SGHTA and CDR2 FQGTGA. Trimming removed 2 bases from V and 5 bases from J, with 16 bases in between. CDR3: CASSLGAGVGNNSPLHF. Written as DNA, the CDR3 is TGTGCCAGCAGCTTAGGCGCAGGGGTTGGGAATAATTCACCCCTCCACTTT.

The chain has TRBV3-1 (or the pseudogene TRBV3-2) and TRBJ1-3; D remains ambiguous. Trimming took off 0 bases at V and 7 bases at J, with 13 bases between the two ends. CDR1 is LGHDT, CDR2 YNNKEL, per germline (reference sequence). This CDR3 spans 15 amino acids. The CDR3 spells CASSQDLWGGNTIYF. The CDR3 DNA is TGTGCCAGCAGCCAAGATCTGTGGGGAGGGAACACCATATATTTT.

This chain links TRBV28 with TRBJ1-2; D not certain. Trimming cost V 5 bases and J 4 bases, with 5 bases left between them. Germline CDR1 is MDHEN and CDR2 is SYDVKM. This CDR3 region has 11 residues. DNA of the CDR3: TGTGCCAGCAGTCAGTCCTATGGCTACACCTTC. It yields the protein CASSQSYGYTF.

The CDR3 sequence: CASSQDSPKGLAGVNEQFF. CDR3 in DNA: TGCGCCAGCAGCCAAGATAGCCCCAAGGGACTAGCGGGAGTGAATGAGCAGTTCTTC. The V gene is TRBV4-3, the J gene TRBJ2-1; 14 bases fit TRBD2. V lost 0 bases and J lost 7; bases outside the gene matches: 11. The germline gives CDR1 LGHNA, CDR2 YSLEER. The CDR3 runs to 19 residues.

This rearrangement joins TRBV5-5 to TRBJ2-2; D perhaps matches TRBD1 (6 bases). Germline CDR1 and CDR2: SGHKS and YYEKEE (reference sequence). CDR3 size: 16 residues. The V end was cut by 1 base, the J end by 0 bases, with 10 bases between. As DNA, the CDR3 is TGTGCCAGCAGCTTGCGGGACAAGCCGAACACCGGGGAGCTGTTTTTT. Translating it yields CASSLRDKPNTGELFF.

The chain recombines TRBV4-3 with TRBJ1-2, with 7 bases aligning to TRBD1. The germline gives CDR1 LGHNA, CDR2 YSLEER. The CDR3 covers 14 residues. J lost 3 bases, V lost 0 bases, and 1 base had no gene match. CDR3 residues: CASSQDQGDYGYTF. The CDR3 bases are TGCGCCAGCAGCCAAGATCAGGGGGACTATGGCTACACCTTC.